What follows are 27 T cell receptor beta chains derived from one specimen sequenced in a study of blood T cell repertoires in COVID-19. TCRdb's copy holds only in-frame clones and misses some; the assay was immunoSEQ multiplex PCR. The sample shows about 89,000 clones, nearly 80% of them seen only once. Sequencing was carried out using peripheral blood. The receptors were sampled from a man in his sixties or seventies with COVID-19, enrolled during active disease.

This rearrangement joins TRBV5-1 to TRBJ1-2; 8 bases map to TRBD1. The CDR3 spans 18 residues. Germline trimming cut 3 bases from V and 1 base from J; bases unmatched to any gene: 14. Germline values: CDR1 SGHRS, CDR2 YFSETQ. The CDR3 nucleotides read TGCGCCAGCAGCTGGTTGACAGGGGCCTCCCGATTTAACTATGGCTACACCTTC. Translated, it gives CASSWLTGASRFNYGYTF. Full variable domain (missing parts from reference TRBV5-1 and TRBJ1-2): KAGVTQTPRYLIKTRGQQVTLSCSPISGHRSVSWYQQTPGQGLQFLFEYFSETQRNKGNFPGRFSGRQFSNSRSEMNVSTLELGDSALYLCASSWLTGASRFNYGYTFGSGTRLTVV.

The chain employs TRBV9 and TRBJ1-1; D is ambiguous. V lost 0 bases, J lost 1 base, and 7 bases lay in between. Germline V gene lookup returns CDR1 SGDLS and CDR2 YYNGEE. The CDR3 runs to 14 residues. The CDR3 DNA follows: TGTGCCAGCAGCGTAGAGCACTCGAACACTGAAGCTTTCTTT. It encodes CASSVEHSNTEAFF.

J is TRBJ2-3 and V is TRBV9; 12 bases align to TRBD2. J lost 3 bases, V lost 0 bases, and 2 bases had no gene match. From germline, CDR1 is SGDLS and CDR2 YYNGEE. The CDR3 covers 16 residues. CDR3 protein: CASSVGTSGGTDTQYF. The CDR3 bases are TGTGCCAGCAGCGTAGGTACTAGCGGGGGGACAGATACGCAGTATTTT.

V usage is TRBV30 and J usage is TRBJ1-3; 12 bases line up with TRBD1. J lost 2 bases, V lost 5 bases, and 1 base had no gene match. The length of the CDR3 is 14 residues. Germline V gives CDR1 GTSNPN, CDR2 SVGIG (reference sequence). In DNA form, the CDR3 reads TGTGCCTGGGGGACAGGGGGCGCTGGAAACACCATATATTTT. Its translation is CAWGTGGAGNTIYF.

This clone has at least ten counts. The J gene is TRBJ2-6, the V gene TRBV7-9; D is ambiguous. The CDR3 has 14 residues. Germline V CDR1 and CDR2: SEHNR, FQNEAQ (reference sequence). The V end was cut by 5 bases, the J end by 3 bases, with 8 bases between. The CDR3 nucleotides are TGTGCCAGCAGCCTCAGAAGTGGGGCCAACGTCCTGACTTTC. Amino acid sequence: CASSLRSGANVLTF.

The genes are TRBV4-3 and TRBJ1-2, with 7 bases fitting TRBD1. Germline CDR1 and CDR2: LGHNA and YSLEER. This CDR3 is built from 15 residues. The V gene end was trimmed by 3 bases and the J gene end by 2 bases; junction bases not matched to a gene: 6. CDR3: CASSQKTGANYGYTF. DNA for the CDR3: TGCGCCAGCAGCCAGAAAACAGGGGCCAACTATGGCTACACCTTC.

The V and J genes are TRBV11-3 and TRBJ2-7; maybe TRBD1 (5 bases). Trimming stripped 3 bases from V and 4 bases from J, with 10 bases between. This CDR3 comprises 13 residues. Germline V gene lookup returns CDR1 SGHNT and CDR2 YENEEA. The CDR3 reads CASSFADRYEQYF. The DNA for the CDR3 is TGTGCCAGCAGCTTCGCCGACAGATACGAGCAGTACTTC.

This chain connects TRBV10-3 to TRBJ1-1; 7 bases line up with TRBD1. In germline, CDR1 is ENHRY, CDR2 SYGVKD. This CDR3 contains 15 residues. Trimming took 4 bases from V and 4 from J; bases not matched to a gene: 9. The CDR3, as DNA: TGTGCCATCAGTGGCAGCGGACAGGCGGGCACTGAAGCTTTCTTT. This translates into CAISGSGQAGTEAFF.

This clone was found once. The chain has TRBV18 and TRBJ1-5, with 7 positions matching TRBD1. Germline V gives CDR1 KGHSH, CDR2 LQKENI. V lost 3 bases and J lost 2; bases outside the gene matches: 1. CDR3 length: 14 residues. The CDR3, as DNA: TGTGCCAGCTCACCCACAGGGGGCAATCAGCCCCAGCATTTT. This codes for CASSPTGGNQPQHF.

The V and J genes are TRBV7-2 and TRBJ2-2; D is unresolved. Germline assignment: CDR1 SGHTA and CDR2 FQGNSA. Trimming took off 2 bases at V and 2 bases at J, with 6 bases between the two ends. The CDR3 length is 14 residues. In nucleotides, the CDR3 is TGTGCCAGCAGCTTAACGCTAAACACCGGGGAGCTGTTTTTT. Translation gives CASSLTLNTGELFF.

The rearrangement joins TRBV6-2 or TRBV6-3 to TRBJ2-7; D not resolved. Trimming removed 6 bases from V and 1 base from J, with 7 bases in between. This CDR3 region has 12 residues. Per the germline V gene, CDR1 is MNHEY and CDR2 is SVGEGT. The DNA for the CDR3 is TGTGCCAGCAGCCGCGCTTCCTACGAGCAGTACTTC. Its protein product is CASSRASYEQYF.

Judged by abundance, this clone is large (0.1 to 1%). The chain links TRBV4-3 to TRBJ2-7, with D tentatively TRBD2 (6 bases). The CDR3 has 14 amino acids. V lost 1 base and J 4 bases, leaving 11 bases between the germline ends. The V gene's germline CDR1 is LGHNA and CDR2 YSLEER. CDR3 coding DNA: TGCGCCAGCAGCCAAGGCGGGACGGAGTACGAGCAGTACTTC. It translates to CASSQGGTEYEQYF.

This sequence joins TRBV19 and TRBJ1-2; TRBD1 matches at 7 bases. The CDR3 contains 14 residues. Germline V CDR1 and CDR2: LNHDA, SQIVND (reference sequence). V was clipped by 4 bases and J by 4 bases; unmatched bases: 6. CDR3 bases: TGTGCCAGTAGTAGCTATCGGGACAGCTATGGCTACACCTTC. Translating gives CASSSYRDSYGYTF.

This clone was seen only a few times. V and J are TRBV19 and TRBJ1-2, with 10 nucleotides matching TRBD1. Per the germline V gene, CDR1 is LNHDA and CDR2 is SQIVND (reference sequence). Losses at the gene ends were 3 bases for V and 8 bases for J; bases not matched to a gene: 12. The CDR3 has 16 residues. CDR3 sequence: CASSIGRTGGRGGYTF. DNA of the CDR3: TGTGCCAGTAGTATCGGGAGGACAGGGGGACGCGGAGGCTACACCTTC.

This clone is a singleton in its sample. The rearrangement joins TRBV4-2 to TRBJ1-6; tentative D call: TRBD1 (5 bases). The CDR3 runs 15 residues. Trimming stripped 3 bases from V and 3 bases from J, with 9 bases between. Germline loops: CDR1 LGHNA, CDR2 YNFKEQ. As DNA, the CDR3 is TGTGCCAGCAGCCAGGGCAGGGACTATAATTCACCCCTCCACTTT. Translation: CASSQGRDYNSPLHF.

V is TRBV6-1 and J is TRBJ1-4; D is ambiguous. The CDR3 spans 11 residues. V dropped 5 bases and J dropped 8 bases, with 6 bases sitting between them. CDR1 is MNHNS, CDR2 SASEGT, per germline. The DNA for the CDR3 is TGTGCCAGCAGTCCCAGGGAAAAACTGTTTTTT. Protein sequence: CASSPREKLFF.

J is TRBJ2-3 and V is TRBV3-1 (or the pseudogene TRBV3-2), with D tentatively TRBD2 (6 bases). With 0 bases removed from V and 0 bases from J, the gap between germline ends came to 16 bases. CDR3 size: 18 residues. Germline CDR1 and CDR2: LGHDT and YNNKEL (reference sequence). CDR3 DNA sequence: TGTGCCAGCAGCCAAGATGGGCTCCGTGCGGGGAGCACAGATACGCAGTATTTT. This encodes CASSQDGLRAGSTDTQYF.

The chain joins TRBV20-1 to TRBJ2-5, with D hard to call. CDR3 size: 11 residues. Trimming took off 5 bases at V and 7 bases at J, with 11 bases between the two ends. Germline lookup yields CDR1 DFQATT and CDR2 SNEGSKA (reference sequence). The CDR3 DNA reads TGCAGTGCTCCACCCTCGGGGACCCAGTACTTC. The encoded protein is CSAPPSGTQYF.

The genes are TRBV29-1 and TRBJ1-1; D possibly corresponds to TRBD1 (6 bases). The CDR3 has 11 residues. Germline V lookup: CDR1 SQVTM, CDR2 ANQGSEA. The V end was cut by 3 bases, the J end by 11 bases, with 13 bases between. The CDR3 DNA reads TGCAGCGTTGATCGGGGGGCATCGGCTTTCTTT. Its protein product is CSVDRGASAFF.

The chain recombines TRBV27 with TRBJ2-5, with 8 positions matching TRBD2. With V trimmed by 8 bases and J by 4 bases, 9 bases remained unmatched. The germline CDR1 and CDR2 sequences are MNHEY and SMNVEV (reference sequence). The CDR3 length is 14 residues. The CDR3 protein is CASFLTGGGETQYF. The CDR3 region has the DNA TGTGCCAGCTTTTTAACGGGGGGGGGAGAGACCCAGTACTTC.

This clone is a singleton in its sample. This chain uses TRBV10-2 with TRBJ2-7; 9 nucleotides agree with TRBD1. Unmatched junction bases numbered 7, after V lost 4 bases and J lost 3 bases. The germline gives CDR1 WSHSY, CDR2 SAAADI. The CDR3 is made up of 15 amino acids. CDR3 amino acids: CASSAWTGVGYEQYF. CDR3 sequence (DNA): TGCGCCAGCAGTGCATGGACAGGGGTGGGCTACGAGCAGTACTTC.

CDR3 nucleotide sequence: TGTGCCAGCTCATTTCTGTCCTCCCAAGAGACCCAGTACTTC. Encoded protein: CASSFLSSQETQYF. The chain links TRBV18 to TRBJ2-5; D uncertain. CDR3 length equals 14 residues. The V gene lost 5 bases and the J gene lost 1 base, with 11 bases spanning the gap. CDR1 KGHSH and CDR2 LQKENI come from the germline V gene.

The chain couples TRBV24-1 to TRBJ2-1; possibly TRBD2 for D (6 bases). The germline V gene encodes CDR1 KGHDR and CDR2 SFDVKD. CDR3 length: 16 residues. V gave up 4 bases and J gave up 0 bases, with 12 bases separating them. CDR3: CATSDPSANSYNEQFF. In DNA form, the CDR3 reads TGTGCCACCAGTGACCCTAGCGCCAACTCCTACAATGAGCAGTTCTTC.

This clone was seen a few times. V usage is TRBV18 and J usage is TRBJ1-4; TRBD1 matches at 7 bases. This CDR3 contains 16 residues. The junction had 12 bases not matched to a gene; V was cut back by 3 bases and J by 8 bases. Germline V gene sequence: CDR1 KGHSH, CDR2 LQKENI. Here the CDR3 reads CASSPPGGAGQEKLFF. CDR3 nucleotide sequence: TGTGCCAGCTCACCCCCCGGGGGGGCGGGACAGGAAAAACTGTTTTTT.

V gene TRBV7-2 combines with J gene TRBJ2-5; D might be TRBD1 (6 bases). With 5 bases removed from V and 2 bases from J, the gap between germline ends came to 18 bases. This CDR3 region has 16 residues. Germline-derived CDR1 and CDR2 are SGHTA and FQGNSA. In nucleotides, the CDR3 is TGTGCCAGCAGCCCGACCGGGACATACTATCAAGAGACCCAGTACTTC. Encoded protein: CASSPTGTYYQETQYF.

The V call is TRBV30, the J call TRBJ1-5; D is possibly TRBD1 (5 bases). V was shortened by 3 bases and J by 5 bases, with 11 bases between the two germline ends. Germline V gene sequence: CDR1 GTSNPN, CDR2 SVGIG (reference sequence). This CDR3 is built from 13 residues. Written as DNA, the CDR3 is TGTGCCTGGAGCGCGGGGGGGGATCAGCCCCAGCATTTT. This encodes CAWSAGGDQPQHF.

The chain couples TRBV6-2 or TRBV6-3 to TRBJ2-1; TRBD2 aligns across 12 bases. CDR3 length equals 15 residues. Germline V gene lookup returns CDR1 MNHEY and CDR2 SVGEGT. J was trimmed by 2 bases and V by 6 bases; bases with no gene match: 2. DNA of the CDR3: TGTGCCAGCAGCCGACTAGCGGGAGCCTACAATGAGCAGTTCTTC. Residues: CASSRLAGAYNEQFF.